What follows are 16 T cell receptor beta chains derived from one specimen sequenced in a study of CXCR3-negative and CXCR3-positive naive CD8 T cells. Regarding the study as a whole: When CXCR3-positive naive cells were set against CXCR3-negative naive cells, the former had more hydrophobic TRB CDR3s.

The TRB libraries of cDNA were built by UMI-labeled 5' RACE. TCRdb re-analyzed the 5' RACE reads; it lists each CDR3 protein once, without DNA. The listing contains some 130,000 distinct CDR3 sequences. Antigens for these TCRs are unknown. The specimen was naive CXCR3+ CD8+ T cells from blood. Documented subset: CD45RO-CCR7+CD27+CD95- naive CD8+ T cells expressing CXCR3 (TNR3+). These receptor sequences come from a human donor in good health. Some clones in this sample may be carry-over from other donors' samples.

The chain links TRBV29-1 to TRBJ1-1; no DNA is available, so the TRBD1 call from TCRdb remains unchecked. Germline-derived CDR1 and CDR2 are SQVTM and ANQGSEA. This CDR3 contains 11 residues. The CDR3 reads CSVLGAQGAFF.

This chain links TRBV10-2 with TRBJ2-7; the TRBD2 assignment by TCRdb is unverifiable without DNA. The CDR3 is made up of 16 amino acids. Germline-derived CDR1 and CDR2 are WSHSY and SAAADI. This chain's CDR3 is CASSPTLAGGSYEQYF.

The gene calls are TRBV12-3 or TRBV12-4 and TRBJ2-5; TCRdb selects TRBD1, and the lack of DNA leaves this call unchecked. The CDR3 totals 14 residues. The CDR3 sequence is CASSRQLYQETQYF.

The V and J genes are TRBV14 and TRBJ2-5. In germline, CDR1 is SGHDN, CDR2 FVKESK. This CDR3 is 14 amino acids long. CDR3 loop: CASSPGRLVETQYF.

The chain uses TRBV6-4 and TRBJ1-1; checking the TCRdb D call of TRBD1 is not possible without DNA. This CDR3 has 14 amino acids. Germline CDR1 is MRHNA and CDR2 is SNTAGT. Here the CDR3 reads CASSPGPRNTEAFF.

The CDR3 is CASGGMNYEQYF. The V and J genes are TRBV28 and TRBJ2-7; TCRdb reports TRBD1, a call that lacks DNA to check it against. This CDR3 contains 12 residues. The germline gives CDR1 MDHEN, CDR2 SYDVKM.

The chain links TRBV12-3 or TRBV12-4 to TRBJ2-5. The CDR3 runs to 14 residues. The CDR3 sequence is CASSFGLVRETQYF.

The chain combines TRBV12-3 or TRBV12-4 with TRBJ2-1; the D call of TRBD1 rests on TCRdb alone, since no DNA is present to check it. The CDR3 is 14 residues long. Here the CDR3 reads CATLDRVSYNEQFF.

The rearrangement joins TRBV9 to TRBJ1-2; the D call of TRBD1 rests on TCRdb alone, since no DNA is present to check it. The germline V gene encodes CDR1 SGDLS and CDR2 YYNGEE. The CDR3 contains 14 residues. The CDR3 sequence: CASSYQDSNYGYTF.

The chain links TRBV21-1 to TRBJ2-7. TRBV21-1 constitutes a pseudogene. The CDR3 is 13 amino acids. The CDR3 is CASSKEDPYEQYF.

Here the CDR3 reads CASSQDTRLYEQYF. V gene TRBV3-1 combines with J gene TRBJ2-7. The CDR3 spans 14 residues. Germline V gene sequence: CDR1 LGHDT, CDR2 YNNKEL (reference sequence).

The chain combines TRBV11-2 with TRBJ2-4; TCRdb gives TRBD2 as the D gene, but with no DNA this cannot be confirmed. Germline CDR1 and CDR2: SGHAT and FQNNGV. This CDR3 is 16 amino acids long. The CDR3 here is CASSASVGLAKNIQYF.

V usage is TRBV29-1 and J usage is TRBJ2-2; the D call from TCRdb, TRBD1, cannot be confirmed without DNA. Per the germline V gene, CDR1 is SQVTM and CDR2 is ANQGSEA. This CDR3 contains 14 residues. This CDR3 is CSVEVGGNTGELFF.

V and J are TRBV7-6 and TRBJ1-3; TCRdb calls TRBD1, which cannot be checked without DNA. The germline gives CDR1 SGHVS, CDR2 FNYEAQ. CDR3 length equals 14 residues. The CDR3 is CASSYRGLGNTIYF.

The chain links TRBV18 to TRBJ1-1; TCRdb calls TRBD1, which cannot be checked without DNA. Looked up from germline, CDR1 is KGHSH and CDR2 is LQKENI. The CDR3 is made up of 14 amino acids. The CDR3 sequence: CASSLDRVNTEAFF.

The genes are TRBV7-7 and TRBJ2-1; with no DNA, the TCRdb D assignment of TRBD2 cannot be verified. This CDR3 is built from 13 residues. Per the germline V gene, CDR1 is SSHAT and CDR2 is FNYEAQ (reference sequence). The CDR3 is CASSFRGQNEQFF.